The clone carrying this T cell receptor beta chain was counted once. The data originate from a study of blood T cell repertoires in COVID-19. Study overall: The United States, Italy and Spain supplied acute and convalescent COVID-19 samples. The analysed material was cDNA or gDNA that came from T cells, B-cell-depleted T cells, or PBMCs.

As handled by the study authors: Estimated nucleated cell counts came from reference gene primer amplification. The table came from immunoSEQ multiplex PCR; TCRdb's copy has only in-frame clones and leaves some out. V, J and clone size are taken as reported in that table, and D and trimming were inferred from the DNA itself. The table shows about 210,000 clones, with about nine tenths occurring only once. This clonotype was obtained from a woman aged 40 to 55 with acute or convalescent COVID-19. Sequences were obtained from peripheral blood.

The CDR3 is CAISESRGGASPGYTF. CDR3 nucleotides: TGTGCCATCAGTGAGTCCCGCGGGGGAGCCTCCCCCGGCTACACCTTC. The chain recombines TRBV10-3 with TRBJ1-2; D is perhaps TRBD1 (5 bases). There are 16 residues in the CDR3. Germline CDR1 ENHRY, CDR2 SYGVKD. V shed 0 bases and J shed 8 bases, with 19 bases lying between them.